This is a list of T cell receptor beta chains from one sample in a study of shared clonotypes between healthy human individuals. Only in-frame clones appear in the TCRdb table, and some are missing; sequencing was by immunoSEQ multiplex PCR. In the table there are fewer than 550,000 clones, almost 80% of which are singletons. The sample taken for sequencing was PBMCs. These receptors all come from a woman aged 40-49 years in good health. Some clones in this sample may be carry-over from other donors' samples. Each CDR3 is given with its conserved first and last residue. A D gene is named only where the DNA matches it firmly. Rows may omit the clone size; those that give it use once, few, many or a size class.

TRBV6-6,-,TRBJ1-5,-,TGTGCCAGCAGTTACGCGGGGTGGAGGGGCAATCAGCCCCAGCATTTT,CASSYAGWRGNQPQHF
TRBV18,-,TRBJ2-2,-,TGTGCCAGCTCACCACGAAAGGGACAGAACACCGGGGAGCTGTTTTTT,CASSPRKGQNTGELFF
TRBV18,-,TRBJ1-1,-,TGTGCCAGCTCACCAGCTATGGTGATGAACACTGAAGCTTTCTTT,CASSPAMVMNTEAFF
TRBV19,-,TRBJ1-1,-,TGTGCCAGTAGTATAGCGGTAGGAGCAAACACTGAAGCTTTCTTT,CASSIAVGANTEAFF
TRBV7-8,-,TRBJ2-6,-,TGTGCCAGCAAGTCGGCAGGGGCCAACGTCCTGACTTTC,CASKSAGANVLTF
TRBV18,-,TRBJ2-2,TRBD1,TGTGCCAGCTCAGGCTCGCTCCCCGGGACAGGGGGGAGCACCGGGGAGCTGTTTTTT,CASSGSLPGTGGSTGELFF
TRBV9,-,TRBJ2-4,-,TGTGCCAGCAGCGCATCCGGGACCACCGGAACCATTCAGTACTTC,CASSASGTTGTIQYF
TRBV21-1,-,TRBJ1-5,-,TGTGCCAGCAGCAAATTTAGTATCCAGCCCCAGCATTTT,CASSKFSIQPQHF
TRBV20-1,-,TRBJ2-5,-,TGCAGTGCCACGGACCAAGAGACCCAGTACTTC,CSATDQETQYF
TRBV10-3,-,TRBJ2-6,-,TGTGCATCCGGGGCCAACGTCCTGACTTTC,CASGANVLTF
TRBV4-1,-,TRBJ1-4,-,TGCGCCAGCAGCCGCCTTGGCAAATTTAATGAAAAACTGTTTTTT,CASSRLGKFNEKLFF
TRBV30,-,TRBJ2-5,TRBD2,TGTGCCTGGGGGGGGAGAGCGGGGCATGAGACCCAGTACTTC,CAWGGRAGHETQYF
TRBV6-1,-,TRBJ1-2,TRBD1,TGTGCCAGCAGTGAAGGGACAGGGTGGAACTATGGCTACACCTTC,CASSEGTGWNYGYTF
TRBV2,once,TRBJ2-7,TRBD2,TGTGCCAGCAGTGGACTAGCGGGGTTCTACGAGCAGTACTTC,CASSGLAGFYEQYF
TRBV15,few,TRBJ2-5,-,TGTGCCACCAGCCTAAAAAAGGGGGGGCAAGAGACCCAGTACTTC,CATSLKKGGQETQYF
TRBV18,-,TRBJ2-1,TRBD2,TGTGCCAGCTCACCACTAGGACTAGCGGGATTCAATGAGCAGTTCTTC,CASSPLGLAGFNEQFF
TRBV7-3,-,TRBJ2-7,TRBD2,TGTGCCAGCAGCTTATCGGGGCCTAGCGGGATGCTCTACGAGCAGTACTTC,CASSLSGPSGMLYEQYF
TRBV4-1,-,TRBJ1-5,-,TGCGCCAGCAGCCAAGTCTTGGGAAGCAATCAGCCCCAGCATTTT,CASSQVLGSNQPQHF
TRBV6-1,once,TRBJ2-6,-,TGTGCCAGCAGTGTCCTGGGCGACTCTGGGGCCAACGTCCTGACTTTC,CASSVLGDSGANVLTF
TRBV7-9,-,TRBJ2-7,-,TGTGCCAGCAGCTTTACGACAGATGGGGCCGAGCAGTACTTC,CASSFTTDGAEQYF
TRBV15,-,TRBJ2-1,-,TGTGCCACCAGCAGACAGAACTACAATGAGCAGTTCTTC,CATSRQNYNEQFF
TRBV28,-,TRBJ1-2,-,TGTGCCAGCGGAACAGCTTACTATGGCTACACTTTC,CASGTAYYGYTF
TRBV6-4,-,TRBJ1-5,-,TGTGCCAGCAGTGTGGTCTTCTCGGGCAGGGTACCCAATCAGCCCCAGCATTTT,CASSVVFSGRVPNQPQHF
TRBV28,-,TRBJ2-3,TRBD2,TGTGCCAGCAGTTCTTATACGGGGGGAGGCACAGATACGCAGTATTTT,CASSSYTGGGTDTQYF
TRBV10-3,-,TRBJ2-1,TRBD1,TGTGCCATCAGTGAGCCTGACAGGGGGATCGGTTATGAGCAGTTCTTC,CAISEPDRGIGYEQFF
TRBV5-1,-,TRBJ2-7,TRBD2,TGCGCCAGCAGGTTGGCTAGCGGGATGTACGAGCAGTACTTC,CASRLASGMYEQYF
TRBV5-4,once,TRBJ2-1,-,TGTGCCAGCAGCTCGTCCACGGGGCCCGGGAATGAGCAGTTCTTC,CASSSSTGPGNEQFF
TRBV4-2,few,TRBJ1-5,-,TGTGCCAGCAGCCAATTCAGGGGTCAGCCCCAGCATTTT,CASSQFRGQPQHF
TRBV27,-,TRBJ1-1,-,TGTGCCAGCAGTTTCAGGACAGCGGACGAAGCTTTCTTT,CASSFRTADEAFF
TRBV19,-,TRBJ1-5,-,TGTGCCAGTAGTCCCCCCGAGGACAGACAGCCCCAGCATTTT,CASSPPEDRQPQHF
TRBV7-2,-,TRBJ2-7,TRBD2,TGTGCCAGCAGCTTAAGAGGGAGGGCAGGCGAGCAGTACTTC,CASSLRGRAGEQYF
TRBV2,-,TRBJ2-5,-,TGTGCCAGCAGTGAAAGGCAGGGGCGAGAGACCCAGTACTTC,CASSERQGRETQYF
TRBV4-3,few,TRBJ1-1,-,TGCGCCAGCAGCCCACGCCCGAGGGGCCTGGGCACTGAAGCTTTCTTT,CASSPRPRGLGTEAFF
TRBV10-3,-,TRBJ2-6,TRBD2,TGTGCCATCAGTGCCGAGCGGGATGGGGCCAACGTCCTGACTTTC,CAISAERDGANVLTF
TRBV7-3,-,TRBJ2-7,-,TGTGCCAGCAGCTTAGGCCTAGCTTACGAGCAGTACTTC,CASSLGLAYEQYF
TRBV23-1,-,TRBJ2-1,TRBD1,TGCGCCAGCAGTCCACCCCGGACAGGGCTTGAGCAGTTCTTC,CASSPPRTGLEQFF